Listed below are T cell receptor beta chains from one sample, sequenced in a study of cytomegalovirus exposure and HLA in healthy donors. Generated by immunoSEQ multiplex PCR, the TCRdb table keeps only in-frame clones and is missing some. The repertoire holds 130,000 or so clones, more than 65% seen once, with around 3% in the top ten. Sequences were obtained from PBMCs. Every receptor here comes from a woman aged 18-29 years in good health and CMV-seropositive. Each CDR3 is given with its conserved first and last residue. The D gene is left open where the match is weak.

NA	16	TRBV15	TRBJ2-6	CATSRDGVSGANVLTF	TGTGCCACCAGCAGAGATGGAGTCTCTGGGGCCAACGTCCTGACTTTC
NA	14	TRBV9	TRBJ2-5	CASSVGPPTETQYF	TGTGCCAGCAGCGTAGGGCCCCCCACAGAGACCCAGTACTTC
TRBD1	16	TRBV7-6	TRBJ2-3	CASSLELGQHTDTQYF	TGTGCCAGCAGCTTAGAACTGGGACAGCACACAGATACGCAGTATTTT
TRBD2	15	TRBV7-9	TRBJ2-1	CASIREGGSYNEQFF	TGTGCCAGCATCCGGGAGGGAGGGTCCTACAATGAGCAGTTCTTC
NA	14	TRBV27	TRBJ2-3	CASSPGTLSDTQYF	TGTGCCAGCAGCCCCGGGACATTGTCAGATACGCAGTATTTT
NA	15	TRBV4-2	TRBJ1-6	CASSQDRGVGSPLHF	TGTGCCAGCAGCCAAGATAGAGGTGTTGGTTCACCCCTCCACTTT
TRBD1	13	TRBV27	TRBJ2-3	CASSLSTGLTQYF	TGTGCCAGCAGTTTATCGACAGGGTTGACGCAGTATTTT
NA	14	TRBV30	TRBJ2-1	CAWSVVGATVEQFF	TGTGCCTGGAGTGTAGTGGGGGCGACAGTTGAGCAGTTCTTC
TRBD2	15	TRBV6-6	TRBJ2-1	CASSYAHGGGAEQFF	TGTGCCAGCAGTTACGCCCACGGGGGGGGCGCTGAGCAGTTCTTC
NA	14	TRBV7-6	TRBJ2-5	CASSLSAGFGEQYF	TGTGCCAGCAGCTTATCGGCCGGGTTTGGAGAGCAGTACTTC
NA	15	TRBV19	TRBJ1-5	CASIPGVAAGQPQHF	TGTGCCAGTATCCCCGGGGTGGCCGCGGGTCAGCCCCAGCATTTT
NA	12	TRBV27	TRBJ2-1	CASSFGYNEQFF	TGTGCCAGCAGTTTCGGCTACAATGAGCAGTTCTTC
NA	13	TRBV18	TRBJ1-5	CASSPPGNQPQHF	TGTGCCAGCTCACCACCCGGGAATCAGCCCCAGCATTTT
NA	13	TRBV9	TRBJ2-2	CASSASNTGELFF	TGTGCCAGCAGCGCGTCGAACACCGGGGAGCTGTTTTTT
TRBD2	16	TRBV7-9	TRBJ2-7	CASSLALAGEPYEQYF	TGTGCCAGCAGCTTAGCGCTAGCGGGGGAACCCTACGAGCAGTACTTC